A single sample is the source of the 10 T cell receptor beta chains below, sequenced in a study of T cell responses to AZD1222 COVID-19 vaccine. TCRdb's copy holds only in-frame clones and misses some; the assay was immunoSEQ multiplex PCR. The sample has some 200,000 clones; 80% to 95% are singletons. The material was peripheral blood, obtained on day 0 of AZD1222 vaccination. These receptor sequences come from an adult in good health.

This clone came up a few times. The V gene is TRBV11-2, the J gene TRBJ2-7, with D perhaps matching TRBD1 (6 bases). The germline V gene has CDR1 SGHAT and CDR2 FQNNGV. This CDR3 is built from 16 residues. Trimming stripped 5 bases from V and 2 bases from J, with 19 bases between. The CDR3 sequence is CASSPINRVGAYEQYF. The CDR3, as DNA: TGTGCCAGCAGCCCGATCAACAGGGTAGGGGCCTACGAGCAGTACTTC.

This chain uses TRBV6-5 with TRBJ1-1; no clear D. The CDR3 length is 15 residues. Per the germline V gene, CDR1 is MNHEY and CDR2 is SVGAGI. The V and J ends lost 0 bases and 2 bases respectively, with 10 bases between them. The DNA of the CDR3 is TGTGCCAGCAGTTACTCCCCATCCGCAAACACTGAAGCTTTCTTT. It codes for CASSYSPSANTEAFF.

This clone came up once. The chain carries TRBV5-4 and TRBJ2-2, with 10 bases that match TRBD2. The CDR3 contains 17 residues. Unmatched junction bases numbered 12, after V lost 4 bases and J lost 6 bases. The germline V gene encodes CDR1 SGHNT and CDR2 YYREEE (reference sequence). The CDR3: CASSPWLAGESAGELFF. The CDR3 bases are TGTGCCAGCAGCCCCTGGCTAGCGGGAGAGTCGGCCGGGGAGCTGTTTTTT. The whole variable domain, filled in from reference TRBV5-4 and TRBJ2-2, reads ETGVTQSPTHLIKTRGQQVTLRCSSQSGHNTVSWYQQALGQGPQFIFQYYREEENGRGNFPPRFSGLQFPNYSSELNVNALELDDSALYLCASSPWLAGESAGELFFGEGSRLTVL.

This clone was recorded once. Distinct nucleotide sequences in the sample also encode this CDR3. The chain employs TRBV18 and TRBJ1-1; D might be TRBD1 (5 bases). Germline V lookup: CDR1 KGHSH, CDR2 LQKENI. V lost 9 bases and J 0 bases, leaving 11 bases between the germline ends. CDR3 length: 13 residues. The CDR3 loop reads CASSQGLNTEAFF. The CDR3 nucleotides are TGTGCCAGTAGCCAGGGATTGAACACTGAAGCTTTCTTT.

This chain links TRBV6-2 or TRBV6-3 with TRBJ2-1; the match to TRBD2 covers 13 bases. Germline assignment: CDR1 MNHEY and CDR2 SVGEGT. V lost 0 bases and J lost 0; bases outside the gene matches: 8. CDR3 length: 20 amino acids. The chain's CDR3 is CASSYSLGLAGVGSYNEQFF. CDR3 nucleotides: TGTGCCAGCAGTTACTCGTTAGGACTAGCGGGAGTCGGCTCCTACAATGAGCAGTTCTTC.

This clone was found a few times. J is TRBJ1-5 and V is TRBV5-6, with D maybe TRBD1 (6 bases). Germline assignment: CDR1 SGHDT and CDR2 YYEEEE. There are 14 residues in the CDR3. With 5 bases removed from V and 3 bases from J, the gap between germline ends came to 12 bases. DNA for the CDR3: TGTGCCAGCAGACGTCAGGGGACCAATCAGCCCCAGCATTTT. The encoded protein is CASRRQGTNQPQHF.

This chain uses TRBV24-1 with TRBJ2-3; maybe TRBD2 (6 bases). Germline CDR1 is KGHDR and CDR2 is SFDVKD. The CDR3 consists of 15 residues. The ends were cut back, 4 bases at V and 1 base at J, with 11 bases in the middle. In nucleotides, the CDR3 is TGTGCCACCAGTGAATCCGGGACTGGCACAGATACGCAGTATTTT. Its protein product is CATSESGTGTDTQYF.

This sequence joins TRBV27 and TRBJ1-1; D remains unclear. V gave up 3 bases and J gave up 6 bases, with 14 bases separating them. The germline gives CDR1 MNHEY, CDR2 SMNVEV (reference sequence). The CDR3 is 14 amino acids. The chain's CDR3 is CASSFFVGDPEAFF. CDR3 nucleotide sequence: TGTGCCAGCAGTTTTTTTGTGGGTGACCCTGAAGCTTTCTTT.

V usage is TRBV11-2 and J usage is TRBJ2-7; D is undetermined. The germline gives CDR1 SGHAT, CDR2 FQNNGV. The germline V and J ends were trimmed by 4 bases and 9 bases, with 10 bases remaining between them. The CDR3 runs 11 residues. DNA of the CDR3: TGTGCCAGCAGCTCCTATATTGGGCAGTACTTC. It translates to CASSSYIGQYF.

The chain has TRBV4-1 and TRBJ1-4, with D possibly being TRBD1 (5 bases). The germline V gene has CDR1 MGHRA and CDR2 YSYEKL. This CDR3 region has 14 residues. The V gene lost 3 bases and the J gene lost 8 bases, with 13 bases spanning the gap. The CDR3 loop reads CASSQGPSREKLFF. The CDR3 nucleotides read TGCGCCAGCAGCCAGGGGCCGAGCAGGGAAAAACTGTTTTTT.